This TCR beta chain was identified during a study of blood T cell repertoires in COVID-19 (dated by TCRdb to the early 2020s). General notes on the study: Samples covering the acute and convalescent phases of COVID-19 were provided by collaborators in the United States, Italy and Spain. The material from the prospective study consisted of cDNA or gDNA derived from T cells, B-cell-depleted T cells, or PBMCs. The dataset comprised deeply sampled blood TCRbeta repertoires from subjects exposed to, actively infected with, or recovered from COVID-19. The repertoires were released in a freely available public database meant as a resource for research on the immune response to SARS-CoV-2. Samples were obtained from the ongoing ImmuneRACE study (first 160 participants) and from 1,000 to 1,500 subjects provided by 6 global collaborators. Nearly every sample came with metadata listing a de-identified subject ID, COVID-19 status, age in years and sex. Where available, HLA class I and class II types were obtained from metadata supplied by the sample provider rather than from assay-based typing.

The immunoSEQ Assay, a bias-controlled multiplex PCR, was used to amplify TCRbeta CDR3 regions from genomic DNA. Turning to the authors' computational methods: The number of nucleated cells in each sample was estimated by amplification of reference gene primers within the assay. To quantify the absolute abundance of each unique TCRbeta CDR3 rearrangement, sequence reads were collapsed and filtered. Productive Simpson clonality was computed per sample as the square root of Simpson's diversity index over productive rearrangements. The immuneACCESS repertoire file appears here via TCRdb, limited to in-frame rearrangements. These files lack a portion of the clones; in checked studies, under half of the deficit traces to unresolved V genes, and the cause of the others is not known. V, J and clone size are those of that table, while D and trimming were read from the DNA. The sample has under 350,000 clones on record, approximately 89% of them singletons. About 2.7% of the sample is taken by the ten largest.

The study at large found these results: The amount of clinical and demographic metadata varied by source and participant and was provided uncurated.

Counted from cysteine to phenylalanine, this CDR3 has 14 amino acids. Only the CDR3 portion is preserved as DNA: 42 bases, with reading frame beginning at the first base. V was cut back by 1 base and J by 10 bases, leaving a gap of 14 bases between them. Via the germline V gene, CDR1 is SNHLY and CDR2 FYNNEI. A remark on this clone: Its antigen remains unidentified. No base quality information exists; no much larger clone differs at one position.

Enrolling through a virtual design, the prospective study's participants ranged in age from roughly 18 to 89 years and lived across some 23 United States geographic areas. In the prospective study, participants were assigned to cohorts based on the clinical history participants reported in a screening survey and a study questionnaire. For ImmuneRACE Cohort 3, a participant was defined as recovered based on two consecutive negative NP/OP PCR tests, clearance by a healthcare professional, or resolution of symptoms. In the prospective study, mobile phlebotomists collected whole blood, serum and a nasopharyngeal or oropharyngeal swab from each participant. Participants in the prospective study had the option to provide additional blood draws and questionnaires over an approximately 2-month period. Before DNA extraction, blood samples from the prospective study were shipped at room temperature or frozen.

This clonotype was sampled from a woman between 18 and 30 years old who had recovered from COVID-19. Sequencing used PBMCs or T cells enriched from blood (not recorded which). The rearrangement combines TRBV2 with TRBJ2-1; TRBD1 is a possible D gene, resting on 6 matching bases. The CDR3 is CASSEGFTRGEQFF. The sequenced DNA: TGTGCCAGCAGTGAAGGGTTCACAAGGGGGGAGCAGTTCTTC.